Below are 2 T cell receptor beta chains sequenced from a single sample in a study of T cells expressing NK-cell markers. TCRdb reprocessed the 5' RACE reads, keeping one entry per CDR3 protein, no DNA. The sample totals 150,000 or so distinct CDR3 sequences. The sequenced sample was blood T cells: a sorted CD56 or NKG2C T cell subset, CD4+ or CD8+ T cells, or bulk PBMC T cells (not recorded which). The receptors come from a woman between 18 and 70 years old in good health.

The chain has TRBV20-1 and TRBJ1-2. Germline V CDR1 and CDR2: DFQATT, SNEGSKA (reference sequence). The CDR3 is 13 amino acids. The CDR3 region is CSASLDANYGYTF.

This rearrangement joins TRBV6-1 to TRBJ1-1; no DNA is available, so the TRBD1 call from TCRdb remains unchecked. There are 15 residues in the CDR3. The germline V gene encodes CDR1 MNHNS and CDR2 SASEGT. CDR3 sequence reads: CASSESGVAASEAFF.